The 20 T cell receptor beta chains below come from one sample, sequenced in a study of blood T cell repertoires in COVID-19. Using immunoSEQ multiplex PCR, the repertoire was profiled, and TCRdb retains in-frame clones only, with some absent. The data contain more than 200,000 clones, approximately 80% of them singletons. The specimen sequenced was PBMCs or T cells enriched from blood (not recorded which). Receptors were obtained from a woman aged 40 to 55 with acute COVID-19.

In its sample, this clone was seen a few times. This chain connects TRBV30 to TRBJ1-1, with D maybe TRBD1 (5 bases). The CDR3 runs to 14 residues. V was cut by 0 bases and J by 6 bases, with 14 bases left in between. The germline V gene encodes CDR1 GTSNPN and CDR2 SVGIG (reference sequence). The CDR3, as DNA: TGTGCCTGGAGTGTTAGGGGTAGGAGCGCTGAAGCTTTCTTT. It specifies CAWSVRGRSAEAFF.

The rearrangement uses TRBV7-6 and TRBJ1-1; TRBD1 agrees at 9 bases. Losses at the gene ends were 5 bases for V and 0 bases for J; bases not matched to a gene: 4. The germline gives CDR1 SGHVS, CDR2 FNYEAQ. The CDR3 has 15 residues. CDR3 in DNA: TGTGCCAGCAGCCCCAGGGACAGGGTGAACACTGAAGCTTTCTTT. Protein: CASSPRDRVNTEAFF.

Notes on this clone: Sequence at one end of the junction differs from germline and may be a read error. The V call is TRBV18, the J call TRBJ1-2; possible D gene TRBD1, 5 bases. The CDR3 is 14 amino acids. Per the germline V gene, CDR1 is KGHSH and CDR2 is LQKENI. The CDR3 sequence is CASLPGQANYGYTF. DNA of the CDR3: TGTGCCAGCTTACCAGGACAAGCTAACTATGGCTACACCTTC. The full variable domain, its missing parts supplied by reference TRBV18 and TRBJ1-2, is NAGVMQNPRHLVRRRGQEARLRCSPMKGHSHVYWYRQLPEEGLKFMVYLQKENIIDESGMPKERFSAEFPKEGPSILRIQQVVRGDSAAYFCASLPGQANYGYTFGSGTRLTVV.

Comments on this clone: Other nucleotide sequences in the sample specify the same CDR3. The chain employs TRBV18 and TRBJ1-6, with D possibly matching TRBD1 (5 bases). Trimming stripped 0 bases from V and 7 bases from J, with 10 bases between. The CDR3 totals 15 residues. CDR1 and CDR2 (germline): KGHSH, LQKENI. The CDR3 nucleotides are TGTGCCAGCTCACCACCAAGGGGAAGGAATTCACCCCTCCACTTT. Amino acids: CASSPPRGRNSPLHF. The full variable domain, its missing parts supplied by reference TRBV18 and TRBJ1-6, is NAGVMQNPRHLVRRRGQEARLRCSPMKGHSHVYWYRQLPEEGLKFMVYLQKENIIDESGMPKERFSAEFPKEGPSILRIQQVVRGDSAAYFCASSPPRGRNSPLHFGNGTRLTVT.

The rearrangement uses TRBV30 and TRBJ1-1; possibly TRBD1 for D (5 bases). Germline assignment: CDR1 GTSNPN and CDR2 SVGIG (reference sequence). Trimming removed 5 bases from V and 4 bases from J, with 14 bases in between. The CDR3 loop spans 13 amino acids. The CDR3 reads CAWGGNGPTEAFF. DNA for the CDR3: TGTGCCTGGGGGGGTAATGGGCCCACTGAAGCTTTCTTT.

The chain is built from TRBV7-8 and TRBJ1-1; 9 bases agree with TRBD1. The CDR3 length is 18 residues. Unmatched junction bases numbered 14, after V lost 1 base and J lost 5 bases. Germline CDR1 is SGHVS and CDR2 is FQNEAQ. In nucleotides, the CDR3 is TGTGCCAGCAGCTTAGGCCCAAATCCGGGACAGGGAGGGACTGAAGCTTTCTTT. The encoded protein is CASSLGPNPGQGGTEAFF.

J is TRBJ2-2 and V is TRBV28; D not resolved. The ends were cut back, 2 bases at V and 2 bases at J, with 12 bases in the middle. The CDR3 runs 16 residues. CDR1 MDHEN and CDR2 SYDVKM come from the germline V gene. CDR3 loop: CASSLAAWSNTGELFF. The CDR3 DNA is TGTGCCAGCAGTTTAGCGGCCTGGTCTAACACCGGGGAGCTGTTTTTT.

V usage is TRBV5-6 and J usage is TRBJ2-3; possibly TRBD2 for D (6 bases). The germline V and J ends were trimmed by 1 base and 2 bases, with 11 bases remaining between them. Germline loops: CDR1 SGHDT, CDR2 YYEEEE. The CDR3 spans 15 residues. The CDR3 spells CASSLLGGITDTQYF. The DNA of the CDR3 is TGTGCCAGCAGCTTGCTGGGCGGGATCACAGATACGCAGTATTTT.

This chain uses TRBV30 with TRBJ1-5, with TRBD1 as a possible D gene (6 bases). V was clipped by 5 bases and J by 4 bases, with 9 bases between them. The germline V gene encodes CDR1 GTSNPN and CDR2 SVGIG (reference sequence). This CDR3 has 12 residues. CDR3 nucleotide sequence: TGTGCCTGGGATACAGGGAATCAGCCCCAGCATTTT. This encodes CAWDTGNQPQHF.

This sequence joins TRBV4-2 and TRBJ2-3; D unclear. This CDR3 spans 16 amino acids. V gave up 4 bases and J gave up 0 bases, with 14 bases separating them. Germline V gene data show CDR1 as LGHNA and CDR2 as YNFKEQ. The DNA of the CDR3 is TGTGCCAGCAGCCCCAACTCGGTCGCTAGCACAGATACGCAGTATTTT. It encodes CASSPNSVASTDTQYF.

The chain links TRBV28 to TRBJ2-5, with TRBD1 as a possible D gene (6 bases). CDR3 length: 14 residues. Trimming removed 5 bases from V and 5 bases from J, with 15 bases in between. CDR1 and CDR2 (germline): MDHEN, SYDVKM. The CDR3 protein is CASSVQGIGETQYF. DNA of the CDR3: TGTGCCAGCAGTGTTCAGGGGATCGGCGAGACCCAGTACTTC.

This chain joins TRBV6-1 and TRBJ1-5; TRBD1 aligns across 8 bases. Trimming cost V 3 bases and J 5 bases; bases outside gene matches: 18. The CDR3 covers 19 residues. CDR1 and CDR2 from the germline V gene are MNHNS and SASEGT. CDR3 DNA sequence: TGTGCCAGCAGTGATTACCCTCCGGTCTGGACAGGGAGACATCAGCCCCAGCATTTT. Translating it yields CASSDYPPVWTGRHQPQHF.

This clone was picked up a small number of times. The chain is built from TRBV7-9 and TRBJ1-5; weak D call: TRBD1 (6 bases). The V gene lost 5 bases and the J gene lost 4 bases, with 12 bases spanning the gap. The CDR3 totals 14 residues. Germline CDR1 and CDR2: SEHNR and FQNEAQ (reference sequence). CDR3 in DNA: TGTGCCAGCAGCCCAACAGGGCTTAATCAGCCCCAGCATTTT. It is translated as CASSPTGLNQPQHF.

V usage is TRBV11-3 and J usage is TRBJ2-7, with 8 bases lining up with TRBD2. The germline CDR1 and CDR2 sequences are SGHNT and YENEEA. Trimming at V came to 5 bases and at J to 0 bases, leaving 3 bases not matched to a gene. The CDR3 loop spans 14 amino acids. The chain's CDR3 is CASSPSGGSYEQYF. The CDR3 DNA reads TGTGCCAGCAGCCCCAGCGGGGGCTCCTACGAGCAGTACTTC.

V gene TRBV2 combines with J gene TRBJ2-7, with 13 positions matching TRBD2. Germline V lookup: CDR1 SNHLY, CDR2 FYNNEI. J lost 0 bases, V lost 7 bases, and 15 bases had no gene match. The CDR3 extends over 19 amino acids. This CDR3 is CASIPTPGLAGKSSYEQYF. The CDR3 DNA sequence: TGTGCCAGCATCCCGACCCCGGGACTAGCGGGAAAGAGCTCCTACGAGCAGTACTTC.

The gene calls are TRBV7-9 and TRBJ2-2, with D uncertain. This CDR3 spans 16 amino acids. V lost 0 bases, J lost 4 bases, and 12 bases lay in between. CDR1 and CDR2 (germline): SEHNR, FQNEAQ (reference sequence). The CDR3 region has the DNA TGTGCCAGCAGCTTAGCGCGCGCTGCGAGCACCGGGGAGCTGTTTTTT. It translates to CASSLARAASTGELFF.

V usage is TRBV11-2 and J usage is TRBJ1-1, with D hard to call. Trimming left V 1 base short and J 0 bases short, with 15 bases between. Germline lookup yields CDR1 SGHAT and CDR2 FQNNGV. This CDR3 region has 17 residues. CDR3 DNA sequence: TGTGCCAGCAGCTTAGTTCCCCGGCGGGTAATGAACACTGAAGCTTTCTTT. Its translation is CASSLVPRRVMNTEAFF.

Notes on this clone: A read error may produce the germline difference seen at one junction end. This chain's CDR3 is CASSLGPASGSMF. DNA for the CDR3: TGTGCCAGCAGCTTAGGCCCAGCTAGCGGGAGTATGTTT. The rearrangement uses TRBV13 and TRBJ2-7, with 10 bases aligning to TRBD2. Germline CDR1 and CDR2: PRHDT and FYEKMQ (reference sequence). This CDR3 comprises 13 residues.

CDR3 in DNA: TGTGCCAGCAGCCCGACCGGGACAGGGGACTACGAGCAGTACTTC. Translation: CASSPTGTGDYEQYF. This chain uses TRBV11-2 with TRBJ2-7; 10 nucleotides align to TRBD1. The CDR3 length is 15 residues. Looked up from germline, CDR1 is SGHAT and CDR2 is FQNNGV. Trimming at V came to 5 bases and at J to 3 bases, leaving 7 bases not matched to a gene.

The J gene is TRBJ2-3, the V gene TRBV4-3; tentative D call: TRBD2 (7 bases). Trimming pared 1 base from V and 4 bases from J, leaving 15 bases between. Germline values: CDR1 LGHNA, CDR2 YSLEER. The CDR3 spans 16 residues. CDR3 loop: CASSQGGGRIADTQYF. The CDR3 bases are TGCGCCAGCAGCCAAGGCGGGGGCCGGATTGCAGATACGCAGTATTTT.